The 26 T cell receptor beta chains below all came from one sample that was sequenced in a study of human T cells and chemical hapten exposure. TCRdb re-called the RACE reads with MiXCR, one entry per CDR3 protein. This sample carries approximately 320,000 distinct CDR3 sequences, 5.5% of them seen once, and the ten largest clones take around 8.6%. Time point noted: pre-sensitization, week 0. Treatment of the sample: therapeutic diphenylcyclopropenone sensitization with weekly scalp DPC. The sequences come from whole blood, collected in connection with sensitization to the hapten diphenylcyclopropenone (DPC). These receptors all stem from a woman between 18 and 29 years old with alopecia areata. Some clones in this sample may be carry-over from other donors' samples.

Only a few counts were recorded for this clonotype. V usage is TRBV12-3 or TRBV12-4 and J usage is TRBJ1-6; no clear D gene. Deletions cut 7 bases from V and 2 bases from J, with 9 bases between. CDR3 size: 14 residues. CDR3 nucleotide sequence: TGTGCCAGCAATCCGGGAACCTATAATTCACCCCTCCACTTT. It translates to CASNPGTYNSPLHF.

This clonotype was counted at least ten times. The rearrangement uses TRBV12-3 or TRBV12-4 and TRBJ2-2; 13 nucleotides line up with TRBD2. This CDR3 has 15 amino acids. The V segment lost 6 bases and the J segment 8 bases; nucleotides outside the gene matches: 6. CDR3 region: CASSRTSGSVGELFF. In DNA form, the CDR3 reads TGTGCCAGCAGCAGGACTAGCGGGAGCGTGGGGGAGCTGTTTTTT.

This CDR3 is CASSLTPVSNTRLGDEQFF. In DNA form, the CDR3 reads TGTGCCAGCAGCTTAACCCCTGTTTCCAACACTCGCCTGGGAGATGAGCAGTTCTTC. The chain recombines TRBV7-9 with TRBJ2-1, with a possible D match to TRBD2 (5 bases). V shed 2 bases and J shed 8 bases, with 28 bases lying between them. CDR1 is SEHNR, CDR2 FQNEAQ, per germline (reference sequence). CDR3 length equals 19 residues.

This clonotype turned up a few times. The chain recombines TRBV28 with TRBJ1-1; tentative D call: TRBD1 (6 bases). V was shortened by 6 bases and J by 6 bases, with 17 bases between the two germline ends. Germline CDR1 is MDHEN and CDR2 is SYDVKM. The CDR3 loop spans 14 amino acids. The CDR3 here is CASRFQGSASEAFF. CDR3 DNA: TGTGCCAGCAGGTTTCAGGGGTCGGCTTCTGAAGCTTTCTTT.

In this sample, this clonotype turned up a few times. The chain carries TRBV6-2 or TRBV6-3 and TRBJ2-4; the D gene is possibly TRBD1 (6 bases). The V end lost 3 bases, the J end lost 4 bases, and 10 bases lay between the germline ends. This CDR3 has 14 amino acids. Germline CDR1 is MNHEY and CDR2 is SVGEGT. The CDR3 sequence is CASSYLQGKNIQYF. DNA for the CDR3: TGTGCCAGCAGTTATTTACAGGGAAAAAACATTCAGTACTTC.

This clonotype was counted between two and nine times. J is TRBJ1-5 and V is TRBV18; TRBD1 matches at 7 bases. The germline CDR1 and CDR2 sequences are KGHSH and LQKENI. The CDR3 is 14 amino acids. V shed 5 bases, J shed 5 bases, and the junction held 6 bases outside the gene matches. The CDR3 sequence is CASSWTGQDQPQHF. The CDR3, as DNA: TGTGCCAGCTCATGGACAGGTCAAGATCAGCCCCAGCATTTT.

CDR3 region: CASSLGDRESPLHF. CDR3 sequence (DNA): TGCGCCAGCAGCTTGGGGGACAGGGAATCACCCCTCCACTTT. V is TRBV5-1 and J is TRBJ1-6; 9 bases line up with TRBD1. This CDR3 is built from 14 residues. Germline values: CDR1 SGHRS, CDR2 YFSETQ. The J segment lost 10 bases and the V segment lost 0 bases, leaving 2 bases of the junction unmatched.

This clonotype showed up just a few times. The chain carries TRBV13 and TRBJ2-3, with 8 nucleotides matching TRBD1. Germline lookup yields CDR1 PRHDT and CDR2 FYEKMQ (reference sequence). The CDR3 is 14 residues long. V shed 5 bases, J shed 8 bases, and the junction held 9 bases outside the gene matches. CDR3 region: CASSPGDRSFTQYF. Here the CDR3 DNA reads TGTGCCAGCAGCCCTGGGGACAGGAGTTTTACGCAGTATTTT.

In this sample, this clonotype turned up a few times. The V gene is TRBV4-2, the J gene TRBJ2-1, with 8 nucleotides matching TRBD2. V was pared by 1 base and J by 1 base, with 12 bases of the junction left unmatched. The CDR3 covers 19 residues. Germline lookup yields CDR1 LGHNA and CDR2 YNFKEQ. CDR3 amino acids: CASSQVGDGGAWSYNEQFF. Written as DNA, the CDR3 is TGTGCCAGCAGCCAAGTTGGTGACGGGGGGGCCTGGTCCTACAATGAGCAGTTCTTC.

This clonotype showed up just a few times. The chain's CDR3 is CASSHKDRGREQYF. CDR3 coding DNA: TGTGCCAGCAGCCACAAGGACAGGGGGCGCGAGCAGTACTTC. The rearrangement joins TRBV7-9 to TRBJ2-7; 11 positions match TRBD1. V gave up 5 bases and J gave up 6 bases; unmatched junction bases: 6. The CDR3 covers 14 residues. The germline V gene encodes CDR1 SEHNR and CDR2 FQNEAQ (reference sequence).

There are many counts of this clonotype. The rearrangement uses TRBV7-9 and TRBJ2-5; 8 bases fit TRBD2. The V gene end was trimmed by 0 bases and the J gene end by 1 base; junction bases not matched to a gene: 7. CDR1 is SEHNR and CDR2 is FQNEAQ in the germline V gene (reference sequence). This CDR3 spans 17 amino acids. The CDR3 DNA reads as TGTGCCAGCAGCTTAGCGTCGGGGGGGGCCCTCCAAGAGACCCAGTACTTC. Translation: CASSLASGGALQETQYF.

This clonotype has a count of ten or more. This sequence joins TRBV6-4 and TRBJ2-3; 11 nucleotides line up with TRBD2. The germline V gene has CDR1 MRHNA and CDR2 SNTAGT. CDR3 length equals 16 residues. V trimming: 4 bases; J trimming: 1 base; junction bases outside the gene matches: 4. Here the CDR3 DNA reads TGTGCCAGCAGTGGAACTAGCGGGGGTGGCACAGATACGCAGTATTTT. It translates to CASSGTSGGGTDTQYF.

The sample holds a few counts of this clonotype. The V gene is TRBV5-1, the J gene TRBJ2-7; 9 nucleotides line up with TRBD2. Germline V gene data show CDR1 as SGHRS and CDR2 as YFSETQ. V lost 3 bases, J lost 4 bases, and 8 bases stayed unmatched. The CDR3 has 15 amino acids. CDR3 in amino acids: CASSSPGSGGYEQYF. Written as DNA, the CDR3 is TGCGCCAGCAGCTCCCCCGGTAGCGGGGGATACGAGCAGTACTTC.

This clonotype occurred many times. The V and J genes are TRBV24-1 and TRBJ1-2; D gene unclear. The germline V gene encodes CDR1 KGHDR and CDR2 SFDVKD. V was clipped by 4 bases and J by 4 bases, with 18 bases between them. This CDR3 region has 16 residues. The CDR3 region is CATSDSSKGQVYGYTF. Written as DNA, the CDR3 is TGTGCCACCAGTGACTCGTCGAAGGGTCAAGTCTATGGCTACACCTTC.

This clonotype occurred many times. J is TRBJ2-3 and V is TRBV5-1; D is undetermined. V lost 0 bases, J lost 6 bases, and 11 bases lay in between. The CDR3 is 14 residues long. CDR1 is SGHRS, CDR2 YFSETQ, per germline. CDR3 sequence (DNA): TGCGCCAGCAGCTTGGCCCAGCTTACGGATACGCAGTATTTT. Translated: CASSLAQLTDTQYF. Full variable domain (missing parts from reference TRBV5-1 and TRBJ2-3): KAGVTQTPRYLIKTRGQQVTLSCSPISGHRSVSWYQQTPGQGLQFLFEYFSETQRNKGNFPGRFSGRQFSNSRSEMNVSTLELGDSALYLCASSLAQLTDTQYFGPGTRLTVL.

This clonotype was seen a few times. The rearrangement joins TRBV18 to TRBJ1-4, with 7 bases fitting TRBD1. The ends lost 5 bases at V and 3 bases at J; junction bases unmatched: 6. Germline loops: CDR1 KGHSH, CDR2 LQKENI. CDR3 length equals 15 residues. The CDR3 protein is CASSAQGVPNEKLFF. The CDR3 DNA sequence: TGTGCCAGCTCAGCCCAGGGGGTCCCTAATGAAAAACTGTTTTTT.

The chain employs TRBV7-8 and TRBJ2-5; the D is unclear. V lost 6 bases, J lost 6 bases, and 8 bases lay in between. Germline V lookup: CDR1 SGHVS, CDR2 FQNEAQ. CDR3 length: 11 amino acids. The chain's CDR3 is CASSWAKTQYF. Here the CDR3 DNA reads TGTGCCAGCAGTTGGGCAAAGACCCAGTACTTC. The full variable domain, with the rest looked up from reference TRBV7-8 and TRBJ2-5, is GAGVSQSPRYKVAKRGQDVALRCDPISGHVSLFWYQQALGQGPEFLTYFQNEAQLDKSGLPSDRFFAERPEGSVSTLKIQRTQQEDSAVYLCASSWAKTQYFGPGTRLLVL.

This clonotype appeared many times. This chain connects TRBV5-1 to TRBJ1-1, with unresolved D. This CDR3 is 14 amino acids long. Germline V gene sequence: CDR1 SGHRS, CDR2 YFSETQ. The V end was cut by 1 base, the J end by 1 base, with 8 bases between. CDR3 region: CASSLSTPNTEAFF. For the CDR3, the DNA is TGCGCCAGCAGCTTGTCGACACCGAACACTGAAGCTTTCTTT.

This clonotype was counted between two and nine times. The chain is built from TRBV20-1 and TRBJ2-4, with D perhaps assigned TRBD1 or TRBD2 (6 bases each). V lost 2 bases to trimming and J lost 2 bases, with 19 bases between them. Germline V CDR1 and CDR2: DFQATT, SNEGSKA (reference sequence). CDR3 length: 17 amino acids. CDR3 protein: CSARTGGLGGPKNIQYF. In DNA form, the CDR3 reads TGCAGTGCTAGAACCGGCGGCCTGGGGGGCCCCAAAAACATTCAGTACTTC.

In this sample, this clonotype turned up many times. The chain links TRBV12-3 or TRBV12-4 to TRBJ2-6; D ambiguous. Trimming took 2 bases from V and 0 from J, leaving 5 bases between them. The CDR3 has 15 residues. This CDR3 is CASSLNPSGANVLTF. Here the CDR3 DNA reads TGTGCCAGCAGTTTAAATCCCTCTGGGGCCAACGTCCTGACTTTC.

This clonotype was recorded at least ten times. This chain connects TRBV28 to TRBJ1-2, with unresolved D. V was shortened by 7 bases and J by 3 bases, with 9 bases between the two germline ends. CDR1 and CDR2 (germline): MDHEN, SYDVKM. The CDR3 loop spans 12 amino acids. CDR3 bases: TGTGCCAGCACCCAAGAGGACTATGGCTACACCTTC. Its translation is CASTQEDYGYTF.

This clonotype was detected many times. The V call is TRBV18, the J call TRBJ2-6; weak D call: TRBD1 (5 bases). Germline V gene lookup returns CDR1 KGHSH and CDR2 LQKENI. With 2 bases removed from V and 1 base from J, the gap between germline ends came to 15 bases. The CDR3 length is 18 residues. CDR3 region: CASSPSLAGPSGANVLTF. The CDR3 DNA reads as TGTGCCAGCTCACCATCCTTGGCAGGGCCTTCTGGGGCCAACGTCCTGACTTTC. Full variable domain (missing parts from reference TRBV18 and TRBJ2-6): NAGVMQNPRHLVRRRGQEARLRCSPMKGHSHVYWYRQLPEEGLKFMVYLQKENIIDESGMPKERFSAEFPKEGPSILRIQQVVRGDSAAYFCASSPSLAGPSGANVLTFGAGSRLTVL.

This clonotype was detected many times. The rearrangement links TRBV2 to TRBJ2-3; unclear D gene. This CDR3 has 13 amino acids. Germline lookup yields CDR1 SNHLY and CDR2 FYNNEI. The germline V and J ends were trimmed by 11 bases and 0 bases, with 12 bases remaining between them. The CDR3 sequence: CAGRGRSTDTQYF. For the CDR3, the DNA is TGTGCCGGGCGCGGCAGAAGCACAGATACGCAGTATTTT.

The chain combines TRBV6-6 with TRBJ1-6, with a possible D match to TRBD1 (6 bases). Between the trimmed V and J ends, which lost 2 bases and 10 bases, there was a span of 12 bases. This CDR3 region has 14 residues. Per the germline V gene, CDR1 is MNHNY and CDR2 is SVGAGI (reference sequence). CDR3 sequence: CASSYTQGNSPLHF. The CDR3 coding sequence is TGTGCCAGCAGTTACACCCAGGGGAACTCACCCCTCCACTTT.

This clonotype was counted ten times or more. The CDR3 reads CSARVTSGGNEQFF. The CDR3 DNA reads as TGCAGTGCTAGAGTCACTAGCGGGGGGAATGAGCAGTTCTTC. This chain uses TRBV20-1 with TRBJ2-1; 12 positions match TRBD2. Looked up from germline, CDR1 is DFQATT and CDR2 is SNEGSKA (reference sequence). The CDR3 extends over 14 amino acids. V lost 1 base to trimming and J lost 7 bases; unmatched junction nucleotides: 2.

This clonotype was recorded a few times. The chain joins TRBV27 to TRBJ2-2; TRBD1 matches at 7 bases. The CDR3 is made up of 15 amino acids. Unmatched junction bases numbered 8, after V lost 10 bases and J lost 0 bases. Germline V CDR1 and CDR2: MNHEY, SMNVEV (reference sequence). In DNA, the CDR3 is TGTGCCACCATTAGGACAGGAGCGAACACCGGGGAGCTGTTTTTT. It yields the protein CATIRTGANTGELFF.